The next 32 T cell receptor beta chains were all read from a single sample in a study of blood T cell repertoires in COVID-19. Sequencing was performed with immunoSEQ multiplex PCR; in TCRdb, only in-frame clones are kept and a portion is missing. The repertoire holds 77,000 or so clones, with about 70% as singletons. Sequencing was carried out using peripheral blood. These receptors were taken from a woman of 80 years or more with active or convalescent COVID-19.

Here the CDR3 DNA reads TGTGCCTTGGGGACAGCGAGAACTGAAGCTTTCTTT. This gives the protein CALGTARTEAFF. This chain connects TRBV30 to TRBJ1-1; 7 bases map to TRBD1. The CDR3 runs to 12 residues. Trimming at V came to 7 bases and at J to 5 bases, leaving 7 bases not matched to a gene. Per germline, CDR1 GTSNPN and CDR2 SVGIG (reference sequence).

V and J are TRBV6-2 or TRBV6-3 and TRBJ2-1; 8 bases agree with TRBD2. V was clipped by 2 bases and J by 7 bases; unmatched bases: 7. Germline V gene sequence: CDR1 MNHEY, CDR2 SVGEGT. This CDR3 comprises 15 residues. CDR3 region: CASSYPDRGGNEQFF. The CDR3 DNA sequence: TGTGCCAGCAGTTACCCGGATCGGGGGGGGAATGAGCAGTTCTTC.

The CDR3 here is CASSEVFTDTQYF. CDR3 sequence (DNA): TGTGCCAGTAGTGAGGTTTTCACAGATACGCAGTATTTT. The V gene is TRBV19, the J gene TRBJ2-3; D is unclear. Germline-derived CDR1 and CDR2 are LNHDA and SQIVND (reference sequence). CDR3 length: 13 residues. V gave up 5 bases and J gave up 2 bases, with 8 bases separating them. Using reference TRBV19 and TRBJ2-3 for the parts outside the CDR3, the full variable domain is DGGITQSPKYLFRKEGQNVTLSCEQNLNHDAMYWYRQDPGQGLRLIYYSQIVNDFQKGDIAEGYSVSREKKESFPLTVTSAQKNPTAFYLCASSEVFTDTQYFGPGTRLTVL.

The chain recombines TRBV27 with TRBJ2-2; TRBD1 aligns across 9 bases. The V gene's germline CDR1 is MNHEY and CDR2 SMNVEV (reference sequence). The CDR3 is made up of 16 amino acids. V lost 4 bases, J lost 7 bases, and 10 bases stayed unmatched. CDR3 amino acids: CASSWYRGLPDGELFF. In DNA, the CDR3 is TGTGCCAGCAGTTGGTACAGGGGGCTCCCGGACGGGGAGCTGTTTTTT.

The chain joins TRBV30 to TRBJ2-7, with 9 nucleotides matching TRBD1. The CDR3 has 13 residues. Trimming took 5 bases from V and 6 from J; bases not matched to a gene: 8. From germline, CDR1 is GTSNPN and CDR2 SVGIG (reference sequence). CDR3 nucleotide sequence: TGTGCCTGGGAGCGGGACAGGGACGCCGAGCAGTACTTC. Its translation is CAWERDRDAEQYF.

The chain couples TRBV5-1 to TRBJ2-1; D is ambiguous. The CDR3 runs to 11 residues. V shed 4 bases and J shed 8 bases, with 7 bases lying between them. The germline V gene encodes CDR1 SGHRS and CDR2 YFSETQ. The CDR3 coding sequence is TGCGCCAGCAGCGACCTAGATGAGCAGTTCTTC. The encoded protein is CASSDLDEQFF.

The CDR3 is CASSLYRGGMDTQYF. The DNA for the CDR3 is TGTGCCAGCAGCTTATATCGGGGGGGCATGGATACGCAGTATTTT. This chain joins TRBV7-2 and TRBJ2-3, with 8 bases identical to TRBD2. The length of the CDR3 is 15 residues. The V segment lost 2 bases and the J segment 6 bases; nucleotides outside the gene matches: 7. From germline, CDR1 is SGHTA and CDR2 FQGNSA.

This clone appeared a single time. The chain is built from TRBV28 and TRBJ1-2; 8 positions agree with TRBD1. After removal of 3 bases from V and 13 bases from J, the junction contained 7 bases not matched to a gene. Germline assignment: CDR1 MDHEN and CDR2 SYDVKM. The CDR3 consists of 12 residues. This chain's CDR3 is CASSFSDRVGTF. CDR3 nucleotide sequence: TGTGCCAGCAGTTTTTCGGACAGGGTGGGCACCTTC.

CDR3 protein: CASSLAVEGPQPQHF. CDR3 nucleotides: TGTGCCAGCAGCTTAGCGGTTGAGGGCCCTCAGCCCCAGCATTTT. The chain recombines TRBV7-8 with TRBJ1-5; D gene uncertain. The V gene lost 0 bases and the J gene lost 6 bases, with 12 bases spanning the gap. The CDR3 covers 15 residues. The germline CDR1 and CDR2 sequences are SGHVS and FQNEAQ.

This clone has more than one count but fewer than ten. This chain uses TRBV7-2 with TRBJ1-1; D not resolved. Germline assignment: CDR1 SGHTA and CDR2 FQGNSA. CDR3 length: 14 residues. V dropped 1 base and J dropped 2 bases, with 8 bases sitting between them. CDR3: CASSLDLSNTEAFF. CDR3 nucleotide sequence: TGTGCCAGCAGCTTAGATCTGAGTAACACTGAAGCTTTCTTT.

This rearrangement joins TRBV7-3 to TRBJ2-3, with D tentatively TRBD1 (5 bases). V was cut by 6 bases and J by 5 bases, with 12 bases left in between. The CDR3 runs to 13 residues. Germline CDR1 is SGHTA and CDR2 is FQGTGA. In nucleotides, the CDR3 is TGTGCCAGCAGTGGGGCGTGGGGAGATACGCAGTATTTT. It is translated as CASSGAWGDTQYF.

This chain joins TRBV18 and TRBJ2-1, with D perhaps TRBD1 (6 bases). Germline CDR1 reads KGHSH; CDR2 reads LQKENI. V was pared by 4 bases and J by 6 bases, with 13 bases between. The CDR3 spans 14 residues. Here the CDR3 DNA reads TGTGCCAGCTCACGCCTCAGGGGCCCCAATGAGCAGTTCTTC. Protein: CASSRLRGPNEQFF.

The rearrangement joins TRBV4-3 to TRBJ1-2, with TRBD1 matching 7 bases. Trimming took 0 bases from V and 0 from J; bases not matched to a gene: 4. Per germline, CDR1 LGHNA and CDR2 YSLEER. This CDR3 is built from 16 residues. This CDR3 reads CASSQDWGQTNYGYTF. CDR3 nucleotide sequence: TGCGCCAGCAGCCAAGATTGGGGACAGACTAACTATGGCTACACCTTC.

The genes are TRBV6-5 and TRBJ1-1; 7 bases fit TRBD1. In germline, CDR1 is MNHEY, CDR2 SVGAGI. Trimming cost V 5 bases and J 2 bases; bases outside gene matches: 5. The CDR3 totals 14 residues. The CDR3 reads CASSRGQSNTEAFF. The DNA of the CDR3 is TGTGCCAGCAGTAGGGGACAGAGCAACACTGAAGCTTTCTTT.

Remarks on this clone: The same CDR3 also results from other DNA sequences found in this sample. This chain links TRBV5-1 with TRBJ2-6, with D uncertain. V shed 5 bases and J shed 1 base, with 4 bases lying between them. The CDR3 length is 13 residues. Germline V gene sequence: CDR1 SGHRS, CDR2 YFSETQ. CDR3 sequence: CASSLSGANVLTF. CDR3 bases: TGCGCCAGCAGTTTATCTGGGGCCAACGTCCTGACTTTC.

The chain is built from TRBV19 and TRBJ2-2, with 8 bases aligning to TRBD2. Germline-derived CDR1 and CDR2 are LNHDA and SQIVND (reference sequence). Trimming at V came to 3 bases and at J to 5 bases, leaving 5 bases not matched to a gene. The CDR3 has 15 residues. The CDR3 DNA reads TGTGCCAGTAGTATCCGCCGGGGGGGAACCGGGGAGCTGTTTTTT. It specifies CASSIRRGGTGELFF.

The chain employs TRBV6-5 and TRBJ2-6; TRBD2 is a possible D gene (6 bases). Germline lookup yields CDR1 MNHEY and CDR2 SVGAGI. The CDR3 runs 15 residues. The V and J ends lost 6 bases and 2 bases respectively, with 11 bases between them. Here the CDR3 DNA reads TGTGCCAGCAGCCTGGCGGGGACTGGGGCCAACGTCCTGACTTTC. Protein: CASSLAGTGANVLTF.

The chain combines TRBV19 with TRBJ2-2; TRBD1 agrees at 11 bases. The CDR3 contains 16 residues. CDR1 LNHDA and CDR2 SQIVND come from the germline V gene (reference sequence). The junction had 13 bases not matched to a gene; V was cut back by 9 bases and J by 7 bases. The CDR3: CASTAGTGGRGGELFF. CDR3 coding DNA: TGTGCCAGCACCGCCGGGACAGGGGGAAGAGGCGGGGAGCTGTTTTTT.

The rearrangement links TRBV7-9 to TRBJ2-5; D perhaps matches TRBD2 (6 bases). The CDR3 sequence is 14 residues long. CDR1 is SEHNR, CDR2 FQNEAQ, per germline (reference sequence). V dropped 5 bases and J dropped 2 bases, with 12 bases sitting between them. The CDR3 sequence: CASSPRDLQETQYF. As DNA, the CDR3 is TGTGCCAGCAGCCCGCGGGACTTACAAGAGACCCAGTACTTC.

This clone showed up just a few times. The CDR3: CASDSRHDNSPLHF. For the CDR3, the DNA is TGTGCCAGCGACTCAAGGCACGATAATTCACCCCTCCACTTT. The gene calls are TRBV28 and TRBJ1-6; D ambiguous. The CDR3 is 14 amino acids. Germline CDR1 is MDHEN and CDR2 is SYDVKM. The germline V and J ends were trimmed by 8 bases and 5 bases, with 13 bases remaining between them.

CDR3 nucleotide sequence: TGTGCCAGCACCACTAGCGGGGGGCGCAATGAGCAGTTCTTC. Translated, it gives CASTTSGGRNEQFF. The chain uses TRBV28 and TRBJ2-1; 12 bases fit TRBD2. The CDR3 contains 14 residues. The V segment lost 7 bases and the J segment 6 bases; nucleotides outside the gene matches: 4. Germline CDR1 reads MDHEN; CDR2 reads SYDVKM.

This clone was seen only once. The CDR3 region is CASSSLGQYNEQFF. CDR3 DNA: TGTGCCAGCAGTTCCCTTGGACAGTACAATGAGCAGTTCTTC. The chain joins TRBV27 to TRBJ2-1; TRBD1 is a possible D gene (6 bases). Trimming left V 4 bases short and J 4 bases short, with 11 bases between. Germline CDR1 and CDR2: MNHEY and SMNVEV (reference sequence). The CDR3 extends over 14 amino acids.

This clone was observed a few times. The V gene is TRBV6-5, the J gene TRBJ2-2; D unresolved. The CDR3 consists of 14 residues. The germline V gene encodes CDR1 MNHEY and CDR2 SVGAGI. V was shortened by 1 base and J by 4 bases, with 7 bases between the two germline ends. Here the CDR3 reads CASSYWASTGELFF. For the CDR3, the DNA is TGTGCCAGCAGTTACTGGGCATCCACCGGGGAGCTGTTTTTT.

The gene calls are TRBV24-1 and TRBJ2-3, with TRBD2 identical over 10 bases. After removal of 4 bases from V and 2 bases from J, the junction contained 8 bases not matched to a gene. In germline, CDR1 is KGHDR, CDR2 SFDVKD. The CDR3 runs 17 residues. The CDR3 protein is CATSDSSGGYNTDTQYF. Written as DNA, the CDR3 is TGTGCCACCAGTGACTCTAGCGGGGGATACAACACAGATACGCAGTATTTT.

The chain is built from TRBV5-4 and TRBJ2-7; TRBD2 agrees at 11 bases. The CDR3 runs to 15 residues. V was clipped by 4 bases and J by 3 bases; unmatched bases: 6. Per the germline V gene, CDR1 is SGHNT and CDR2 is YYREEE (reference sequence). The CDR3 DNA follows: TGTGCCAGCAGCGGCGGGACTAGCGGTAACTACGAGCAGTACTTC. Translation: CASSGGTSGNYEQYF. Together with reference TRBV5-4 and TRBJ2-7, the CDR3 gives the full variable domain: ETGVTQSPTHLIKTRGQQVTLRCSSQSGHNTVSWYQQALGQGPQFIFQYYREEENGRGNFPPRFSGLQFPNYSSELNVNALELDDSALYLCASSGGTSGNYEQYFGPGTRLTVT.

A few counts support this clone. The chain recombines TRBV5-1 with TRBJ1-5; D remains ambiguous. With 2 bases removed from V and 2 bases from J, the gap between germline ends came to 11 bases. The CDR3 is made up of 15 amino acids. Germline values: CDR1 SGHRS, CDR2 YFSETQ. CDR3 protein: CASSFAGDGNQPQHF. The CDR3 DNA reads as TGCGCCAGCAGCTTTGCGGGAGATGGCAATCAGCCCCAGCATTTT.

This clone was found once. CDR3 sequence (DNA): TGTGCCACCGGCCGGGGGGTCTCGGAAGGGGAGACCCAGTACTTC. Protein: CATGRGVSEGETQYF. The chain carries TRBV15 and TRBJ2-5, with 7 bases identical to TRBD2. The J segment lost 5 bases and the V segment lost 8 bases, leaving 14 bases of the junction unmatched. There are 15 residues in the CDR3. Germline CDR1 and CDR2: LNHNV and YYDKDF (reference sequence).

This clone was detected once. The chain links TRBV27 to TRBJ2-1, with no clear D. Germline V lookup: CDR1 MNHEY, CDR2 SMNVEV (reference sequence). CDR3 size: 13 residues. The V and J ends lost 5 bases and 9 bases respectively, with 14 bases between them. In DNA form, the CDR3 reads TGTGCCAGCAGTAAACTCGGGTTGGGTGAGCAGTTCTTC. Protein: CASSKLGLGEQFF.

This clone was observed a handful of times. The chain has TRBV30 and TRBJ1-6; weak D call: TRBD1 (5 bases). Trimming took 2 bases from V and 7 from J, leaving 18 bases between them. The CDR3 loop spans 16 amino acids. Germline assignment: CDR1 GTSNPN and CDR2 SVGIG (reference sequence). CDR3: CAWSSRQRVRNSPLHF. Here the CDR3 DNA reads TGTGCCTGGAGTTCGAGACAGAGAGTAAGAAATTCACCCCTCCACTTT.

V and J are TRBV7-9 and TRBJ1-1; TRBD1 is a possible D gene (5 bases). The germline V gene encodes CDR1 SEHNR and CDR2 FQNEAQ (reference sequence). Trimming pared 5 bases from V and 2 bases from J, leaving 18 bases between. CDR3 size: 16 residues. The CDR3 reads CASSGSGGRLNTEAFF. CDR3 nucleotides: TGTGCCAGCAGCGGGTCGGGGGGGAGGTTAAACACTGAAGCTTTCTTT.

This clone was detected only a few times. V is TRBV18 and J is TRBJ1-4; tentatively, D is TRBD1 (5 bases). The V end was cut by 6 bases, the J end by 1 base, with 12 bases between. The germline V gene has CDR1 KGHSH and CDR2 LQKENI. CDR3 length equals 15 residues. This CDR3 is CASSRRGQTNEKLFF. The CDR3 bases are TGTGCCAGCTCTCGGCGGGGCCAAACTAATGAAAAACTGTTTTTT.

The chain is built from TRBV4-1 and TRBJ1-3, with TRBD1 as a possible D gene (6 bases). V lost 0 bases to trimming and J lost 0 bases, with 12 bases between them. Per the germline V gene, CDR1 is MGHRA and CDR2 is YSYEKL. The CDR3 runs to 17 residues. CDR3 sequence: CASSQDTGSYSGNTIYF. The DNA for the CDR3 is TGCGCCAGCAGCCAAGACACAGGGAGCTACTCTGGAAACACCATATATTTT.